The 12 T cell receptor beta chains below come from one sample, sequenced in a study of shared clonotypes between healthy human individuals. Cells designated naive CD8 were CD45RO-negative and were positively selected for CCR7, with terminally differentiated effector memory CD45RA+ cells excluded. Profiling relied on immunoSEQ multiplex PCR, and the TCRdb table lists in-frame clones only, not all of them. The table shows 550,000 to 650,000 clones, with roughly 96% occurring only once. The sequenced sample was naive CD8+ T cells sorted from blood. Receptors were obtained from a woman aged 25 to 39 in good health.

The sample holds one count of this clone. The chain has TRBV16 and TRBJ2-6; 7 nucleotides align to TRBD1. With 0 bases clipped from V and 0 bases from J, the junction kept 5 bases outside the gene matches. CDR1 and CDR2 from the germline V gene are KGHSY and FQNENV. CDR3 length: 18 residues. In DNA form, the CDR3 reads TGTGCCAGCAGCCAATCTATCGCAGGGGGCTCTGGGGCCAACGTCCTGACTTTC. As protein: CASSQSIAGGSGANVLTF.

The gene calls are TRBV9 and TRBJ2-1; TRBD1 is a possible D gene (6 bases). The V gene's germline CDR1 is SGDLS and CDR2 YYNGEE. Trimming took off 4 bases at V and 4 bases at J, with 21 bases between the two ends. This CDR3 comprises 17 residues. The chain's CDR3 is CASSTSKGDIKYNEQFF. In DNA form, the CDR3 reads TGTGCCAGCAGCACTTCTAAAGGGGACATCAAATACAATGAGCAGTTCTTC.

To note about this clone: Distinct nucleotide sequences in the sample also encode this CDR3. This chain links TRBV19 with TRBJ2-7; D ambiguous. Germline V gene lookup returns CDR1 LNHDA and CDR2 SQIVND (reference sequence). The CDR3 contains 13 residues. Trimming stripped 4 bases from V and 0 bases from J, with 7 bases between. CDR3 in amino acids: CASSTSVSYEQYF. CDR3 sequence (DNA): TGTGCCAGTAGTACAAGTGTCTCCTACGAGCAGTACTTC.

The CDR3 DNA sequence: TGTGCCAGCAGCTTAGGAACGGGGTCCTACGAGCAGTACTTC. Translation gives CASSLGTGSYEQYF. This rearrangement joins TRBV11-3 to TRBJ2-7; perhaps TRBD2 as D (5 bases). V was pared by 1 base and J by 1 base, with 8 bases between. Germline V CDR1 and CDR2: SGHNT, YENEEA. CDR3 length: 14 residues.

In this sample, this clone turned up a few times. The gene calls are TRBV5-4 and TRBJ1-5; D remains unclear. The CDR3 has 13 residues. V lost 5 bases, J lost 5 bases, and 11 bases lay in between. Germline V gene lookup returns CDR1 SGHNT and CDR2 YYREEE (reference sequence). The chain's CDR3 is CASSQEGDQPQHF. CDR3 DNA: TGTGCCAGCAGTCAAGAGGGAGATCAGCCCCAGCATTTT.

The chain has TRBV27 and TRBJ2-1, with D maybe TRBD1 (6 bases). The CDR3 contains 14 residues. The germline V gene has CDR1 MNHEY and CDR2 SMNVEV (reference sequence). Trimming took 7 bases from V and 6 from J, leaving 16 bases between them. In DNA form, the CDR3 reads TGTGCCAGCAATCAGGACAGCTCGGGCAATGAGCAGTTCTTC. The encoded protein is CASNQDSSGNEQFF.

This clone was detected only once. The chain joins TRBV27 to TRBJ2-2; 9 nucleotides match TRBD1. After removal of 3 bases from V and 7 bases from J, the junction contained 12 bases not matched to a gene. CDR3 length: 17 amino acids. Germline-derived CDR1 and CDR2 are MNHEY and SMNVEV (reference sequence). The CDR3 DNA reads as TGTGCCAGCAGTTTGGTCCGCGGGACAGGGATGAACGGGGAGCTGTTTTTT. Protein product: CASSLVRGTGMNGELFF.

The count of this clone is one. The chain recombines TRBV2 with TRBJ2-2, with 9 nucleotides matching TRBD2. The CDR3 contains 17 residues. V lost 6 bases and J lost 2; bases outside the gene matches: 10. Germline CDR1 and CDR2: SNHLY and FYNNEI. CDR3 in amino acids: CASRDPRGGRNTGELFF. The CDR3 nucleotides are TGTGCCAGCAGGGATCCGCGGGGGGGGCGAAACACCGGGGAGCTGTTTTTT.

This clone was found once. The chain uses TRBV2 and TRBJ2-2; 7 bases agree with TRBD1. V shed 6 bases, J shed 0 bases, and the junction held 4 bases outside the gene matches. Germline CDR1 reads SNHLY; CDR2 reads FYNNEI. This CDR3 has 15 amino acids. Here the CDR3 reads CASSTGVTNTGELFF. The CDR3 coding sequence is TGTGCCAGCAGCACAGGGGTCACGAACACCGGGGAGCTGTTTTTT.

The CDR3 loop reads CASSDTGTQYF. In DNA, the CDR3 is TGTGCCAGCAGTGATACAGGGACCCAGTACTTC. The chain uses TRBV2 and TRBJ2-5; weak D call: TRBD1 (5 bases). The CDR3 has 11 amino acids. Trimming removed 3 bases at V and 7 bases at J, with 6 bases between. Germline values: CDR1 SNHLY, CDR2 FYNNEI.

V is TRBV9 and J is TRBJ2-1; 10 positions match TRBD2. With 4 bases clipped from V and 8 bases from J, the junction kept 9 bases outside the gene matches. The CDR3 is made up of 15 amino acids. CDR1 is SGDLS and CDR2 is YYNGEE in the germline V gene. DNA for the CDR3: TGTGCCAGCAGCTCCCCTAGCGGGAGCCTCGATGAGCAGTTCTTC. It specifies CASSSPSGSLDEQFF.

This chain joins TRBV4-1 and TRBJ2-1, with D perhaps TRBD2 (5 bases). CDR3 length: 15 amino acids. V was shortened by 0 bases and J by 6 bases, with 12 bases between the two germline ends. The germline V gene encodes CDR1 MGHRA and CDR2 YSYEKL. The CDR3 is CASSQDWSGVNEQFF. DNA for the CDR3: TGCGCCAGCAGCCAAGATTGGTCCGGGGTCAATGAGCAGTTCTTC.